These T cell receptor beta chains were read from a single sample in a study of T cells in localized non-small cell lung cancer. The repertoire was sequenced with immunoSEQ multiplex PCR; TCRdb's copy has only in-frame clones and lacks some. In the table there are about 79,000 clones, 80% to 90% of which are singletons. The specimen comprised peripheral blood, sampled before any cancer treatment. These receptors were obtained from a female donor of 60 years or more with stage I lung adenocarcinoma. Each CDR3 is given with its conserved first and last residue. A D gene is named only where the DNA matches it firmly. The size entry is marked missing in some rows and otherwise reads once, few, many or a size class.

d_call j_call clone_size v_call cdr3_nt cdr3_aa
NA TRBJ1-2 NA TRBV6-1 TGTGCCAGCAGTGAGGGTGGGGGGTATGGCTACACCTTC CASSEGGGYGYTF
NA TRBJ1-4 NA TRBV6-1 TGTGCCAGCAGTACTGGACGGCTGAATGAAAAACTGTTTTTT CASSTGRLNEKLFF
TRBD1 TRBJ1-3 few TRBV7-6 TGTGCCAGCAGCTTGTCAATCCGGGACAGGGCTCTTCCCAACTCTGGAAACACCATATATTTT CASSLSIRDRALPNSGNTIYF
TRBD2 TRBJ2-1 NA TRBV12-5 TGTGCTAGTGGTTTCGATTTGACCCCAAGCGGGGGGTCTGACCTAAATGAGCAGTTCTTC CASGFDLTPSGGSDLNEQFF
NA TRBJ1-1 NA TRBV4-2 TGTGCCAGCAGCCAAGAAAAGAACACTGAAGCTTTCTTT CASSQEKNTEAFF
TRBD2 TRBJ2-5 NA TRBV7-2 TGTGCCAGCAAGGTGGGCGGGAGAGAGACCCAGTACTTC CASKVGGRETQYF
TRBD2 TRBJ2-4 NA TRBV11-3 TGTGCCAGCAGCTTAGGCCTAGCGGGAGTTAGGGAAAACATTCAGTACTTC CASSLGLAGVRENIQYF
NA TRBJ2-1 NA TRBV27 TGTGCCAGCAGTTCCTACTCTCGGACTTTGGGGGATGAGCAGTTCTTC CASSSYSRTLGDEQFF
NA TRBJ1-2 once TRBV30 TGTGCCTGGAGTAACACTCAGGAAAACTATGGCTACACCTTC CAWSNTQENYGYTF
NA TRBJ1-1 NA TRBV6-5 TGTGCCAGCAGTGGGAACACTGAAGCTTTCTTT CASSGNTEAFF
NA TRBJ2-1 NA TRBV7-6 TGTGCCAGCAGCTTAGCAGGGGCAGGGGAGAGACGGAGTTGGAACAATGAGCAGTTCTTC CASSLAGAGERRSWNNEQFF
NA TRBJ1-1 medium-sized TRBV14 TGTGCCAGCAGCCAAGGAGGGGGGAGGAGGTTGAACACTGAAGCTTTCTTT CASSQGGGRRLNTEAFF
TRBD1 TRBJ1-1 few TRBV28 TGTGCCACCACGGGACAGAACCCTGAAGCTTTCTTT CATTGQNPEAFF
TRBD1 TRBJ1-5 NA TRBV27 TGTGCCAGCAGTCGGACAGGGGATCAGCCCCAGCATTTT CASSRTGDQPQHF
NA TRBJ2-1 NA TRBV19 TGTGCCAGTACGCGGGCAGGCTCCTACAATGAGCAGTTCTTC CASTRAGSYNEQFF
NA TRBJ1-1 few TRBV5-1 TGCGCCAGCAGTCCGGGGAGGGATGGTGAAGCTTTCTTT CASSPGRDGEAFF
NA TRBJ1-1 NA TRBV4-1 TGCGCCAGCAGACTCCGGACAGAAAATATGAACACTGAAGCTTTCTTT CASRLRTENMNTEAFF
NA TRBJ2-5 few TRBV5-1 TGCGCCAGCAGCTTGGCGGCCGGCACGGCGCCAGAGACCCAGTACTTC CASSLAAGTAPETQYF
TRBD2 TRBJ2-3 NA TRBV5-1 TGCGCCAGCAGCTCCAGGGCTAGCGGGGGCCTTGGCACAGATACGCAGTATTTT CASSSRASGGLGTDTQYF
NA TRBJ1-5 NA TRBV30 TGTGCCTGGAGCGAGTCCTGGGGCAATCAGCCCCAGCATTTT CAWSESWGNQPQHF
TRBD2 TRBJ2-1 NA TRBV10-1 TGCGCCAGCAGTGAATCCAACCGGGGGGGGAAGCTCTTC CASSESNRGGKLF
NA TRBJ2-7 NA TRBV30 TGTGCCTGGAGTGTACACCAGGTAACTTACGAGCAGTACTTC CAWSVHQVTYEQYF
TRBD2 TRBJ2-7 NA TRBV27 TGTGCCAGCAGCCTACTAGCGGGAGGCTACGAGCAGTACTTC CASSLLAGGYEQYF
NA TRBJ1-2 NA TRBV4-1 TGCGCCAGCAGCCAAGAAACTTTTTGGCTTCTAGGCTACACCTTC CASSQETFWLLGYTF
NA TRBJ1-2 NA TRBV5-5 TGTGCCAGCACCCGAGGGGAGGGGATGAATGGCTACACCTTC CASTRGEGMNGYTF
NA TRBJ1-6 NA TRBV2 TGTGCCAGCAGGACCGGGAACAGGGAGAATTCACCCCTCCACTTT CASRTGNRENSPLHF
NA TRBJ2-3 NA TRBV18 TGTGCCAGCTCACGGGACCTTTACACAGATACGCAGTATTTT CASSRDLYTDTQYF
TRBD1 TRBJ2-2 NA TRBV7-2 TGTGCCAGCAGCTTAGGTGACAGGGGGGCCGGGGAGCTGTTTTTT CASSLGDRGAGELFF
NA TRBJ2-2 NA TRBV10-2 TGCGCCAGCAGCTCGGGCGCCGGGGAGCTGTTTTTT CASSSGAGELFF
NA TRBJ2-1 NA TRBV6-1 TGTGCCAGCACCAGTGCCTACAATGAGCAGTTCTTC CASTSAYNEQFF
NA TRBJ1-6 few TRBV7-9 TGTGCCAGCAGCCCTTCGGGGTCGGGCGCAGGGTCACCCCTCCACTTT CASSPSGSGAGSPLHF
TRBD1 TRBJ1-5 NA TRBV6-6 TGTGCCAGCAGCCCCGGGACAGGCAGCAATCAGCCCCAGCATTTT CASSPGTGSNQPQHF
TRBD2 TRBJ2-5 once TRBV7-9 TGTGCCAGCAGCTCCATGGGCGGGAGGCCTCAAGAGACCCAGTACTTC CASSSMGGRPQETQYF
NA TRBJ1-1 NA TRBV27 TGTGCCAGCAGTTCAACCACCGCGGTGGGGGCTGGCGAAGCTTTCTTT CASSSTTAVGAGEAFF
TRBD2 TRBJ2-1 NA TRBV2 TGTGCCAGCAGAAGGACGAGGAGGACAGAAAGACTAGCGCGGGACAATGAGCAGTTCTTC CASRRTRRTERLARDNEQFF
NA TRBJ1-4 few TRBV2 TGTGCCAGCAGTGGGCGTTCTAATGAAAAACTGTTTTTT CASSGRSNEKLFF
NA TRBJ2-1 NA TRBV21-1 TGTGCCAGCAGCAAAGCGCCCAGCGGGAGAATCAATGAGCAGTTCTTC CASSKAPSGRINEQFF
NA TRBJ2-2 NA TRBV5-1 TGCGCCAGCAGCTTGGGGGATCCCGGGGAGCTGTTTTTT CASSLGDPGELFF
TRBD2 TRBJ2-3 NA TRBV29-1 TGCAGCGTTAAAAGCGGGAGACGAACTAGCACAGATACGCAGTATTTT CSVKSGRRTSTDTQYF
NA TRBJ2-7 NA TRBV15 TGTGCCACCAGCAGGAAAATCGGGACGGCAACCTACGAGCAGTACTTC CATSRKIGTATYEQYF
TRBD1 TRBJ2-7 once TRBV9 TGTGCCAGCAGCCCAGCAACCTGGACAGGGGGCGCAAACGAGCAGTACTTC CASSPATWTGGANEQYF
NA TRBJ2-5 NA TRBV5-1 TGCGCCAGCAGGGTGACAGGTGGAAAAGAGACCCAGTACTTC CASRVTGGKETQYF
NA TRBJ1-2 NA TRBV29-1 TGCAGCGTTGAGGGACTGAGCTATGGCTACACCTTC CSVEGLSYGYTF